A selection of T cell receptor beta chains follows, all from one sample in a study of PD-L1 blockade in urothelial cancer. Sequenced by immunoSEQ multiplex PCR; TCRdb stores in-frame clones only, minus some. Among under 90,000 clones listed, 85% to 95% were seen once. The starting material was PBMCs, obtained around atezolizumab (anti-PD-L1) treatment. All receptors derive from a man in his 60s with urothelial cancer. CDR3s include the opening cysteine and the closing phenylalanine or tryptophan. Fields, in order: J gene, D gene, V gene, clone size, CDR3 protein, CDR3 DNA. D genes are given only for firm matches. Part of the rows lack a size; the others show once, few, many or a class for expanded clones.

>TRBJ2-7|TRBD1|TRBV27|.
CASSRLRQGLSYEQYF
TGTGCCAGCAGTCGCCTCCGACAGGGCCTTAGTTACGAGCAGTACTTC
>TRBJ1-4|.|TRBV5-8|.
CASSLERRGRLFF
TGTGCCAGCAGCTTAGAACGCCGGGGGAGACTGTTTTTT
>TRBJ2-7|.|TRBV27|.
CASSLGLAYYEQYF
TGTGCCAGCAGTTTGGGTCTAGCGTACTACGAGCAGTACTTC
>TRBJ1-2|.|TRBV4-1|few
CASSQEGRNYGYTF
TGCGCCAGCAGCCAAGAAGGGAGGAACTATGGCTACACCTTC
>TRBJ2-7|TRBD1|TRBV7-8|.
CASRPRQGAYEQYF
TGTGCCAGCAGACCAAGACAGGGAGCCTACGAGCAGTACTTC
>TRBJ1-1|.|TRBV11-2|once
CASSVQGLNTEAFF
TGTGCCAGCAGCGTACAGGGATTGAACACTGAAGCTTTCTTT
>TRBJ2-3|TRBD2|TRBV5-8|.
CASSLGLAGGQDTQYF
TGTGCCAGCAGCTTGGGACTAGCGGGGGGGCAAGATACGCAGTATTTT
>TRBJ2-3|TRBD1|TRBV4-3|.
CASSQEGTGADTQYF
TGCGCCAGCAGCCAAGAAGGGACAGGGGCAGATACGCAGTATTTT
>TRBJ1-2|TRBD1|TRBV10-3|.
CATFGQDDYGYTF
TGTGCCACCTTCGGACAGGACGACTATGGCTACACCTTC
>TRBJ1-3|.|TRBV6-5|.
CASRLDNSGNTIYF
TGTGCCAGCAGATTAGACAACTCTGGAAACACCATATATTTT
>TRBJ2-7|TRBD2|TRBV11-2|.
CASSLGAGVAYEQYF
TGTGCCAGCAGCTTAGGTGCGGGAGTGGCCTACGAGCAGTACTTC
>TRBJ2-5|.|TRBV7-2|once
CASSAYRDQETQYF
TGTGCCAGCAGCGCTTACAGGGATCAAGAGACCCAGTACTTC
>TRBJ1-5|.|TRBV10-2|.
CASSESGRTTFNQPQHF
TGCGCCAGCAGTGAGTCTGGCAGGACAACTTTCAATCAGCCCCAGCATTTT
>TRBJ1-1|.|TRBV27|.
CASSFNRAQTEAFF
TGTGCCAGCAGTTTCAACAGGGCGCAGACTGAAGCTTTCTTT
>TRBJ2-7|.|TRBV5-1|.
CASSLIGTNYEQYF
TGCGCCAGCAGCCTTATCGGGACAAATTACGAGCAGTACTTC
>TRBJ2-7|TRBD1|TRBV10-3|.
CAISQRETGGPNYEQYF
TGTGCCATCAGTCAGAGGGAGACAGGGGGCCCTAACTACGAGCAGTACTTC
>TRBJ2-5|TRBD2|TRBV14|.
CASSQAGGQETQYF
TGTGCCAGCAGCCAAGCGGGGGGCCAAGAGACCCAGTACTTC
>TRBJ2-7|.|TRBV5-4|.
CASSLVGRESSYEQYF
TGTGCCAGCAGCTTGGTTGGCAGGGAAAGCTCCTACGAGCAGTACTTC
>TRBJ2-1|TRBD1|TRBV5-4|.
CASNERTGAYNEQFF
TGTGCCAGCAACGAGCGGACAGGGGCCTACAATGAGCAGTTCTTC
>TRBJ1-2|.|TRBV5-4|.
CASSVNNNYGYTF
TGTGCCAGCAGCGTGAACAATAACTATGGCTACACCTTC
>TRBJ2-2|.|TRBV25-1|.
CASSENQNTGELFF
TGTGCCAGCAGTGAAAATCAGAACACCGGGGAGCTGTTTTTT
>TRBJ2-4|TRBD2|TRBV4-3|.
CASSQGLAGGAKNIQYF
TGCGCCAGCAGCCAAGGGCTAGCGGGGGGTGCTAAAAACATTCAGTACTTC